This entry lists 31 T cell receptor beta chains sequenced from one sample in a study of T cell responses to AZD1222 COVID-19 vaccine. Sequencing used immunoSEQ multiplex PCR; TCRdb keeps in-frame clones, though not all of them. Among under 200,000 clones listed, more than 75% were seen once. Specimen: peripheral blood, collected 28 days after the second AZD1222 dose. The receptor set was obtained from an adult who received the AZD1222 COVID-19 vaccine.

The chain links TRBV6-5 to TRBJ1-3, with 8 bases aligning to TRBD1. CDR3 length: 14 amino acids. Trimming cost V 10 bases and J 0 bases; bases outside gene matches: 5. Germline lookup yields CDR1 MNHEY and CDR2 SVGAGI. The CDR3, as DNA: TGTGCCACAGGGGGCCATAACTCTGGAAACACCATATATTTT. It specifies CATGGHNSGNTIYF.

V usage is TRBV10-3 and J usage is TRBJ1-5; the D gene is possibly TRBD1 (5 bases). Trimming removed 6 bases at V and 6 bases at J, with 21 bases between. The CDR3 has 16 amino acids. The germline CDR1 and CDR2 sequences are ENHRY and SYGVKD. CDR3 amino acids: CAIRDHRLGIGQPQHF. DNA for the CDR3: TGTGCCATCAGGGATCACAGGTTGGGGATAGGTCAGCCCCAGCATTTT.

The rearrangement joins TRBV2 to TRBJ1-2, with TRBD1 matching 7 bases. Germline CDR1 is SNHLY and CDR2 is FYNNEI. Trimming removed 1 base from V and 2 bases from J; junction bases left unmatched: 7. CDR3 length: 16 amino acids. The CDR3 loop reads CASSEGRGQANYGYTF. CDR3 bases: TGTGCCAGCAGTGAAGGGAGAGGACAGGCGAACTATGGCTACACCTTC.

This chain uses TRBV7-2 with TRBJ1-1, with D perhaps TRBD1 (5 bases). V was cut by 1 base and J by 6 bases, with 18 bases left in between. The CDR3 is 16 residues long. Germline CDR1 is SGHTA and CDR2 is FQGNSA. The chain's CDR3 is CASSLGSVTGGAEAFF. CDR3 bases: TGTGCCAGCAGCTTAGGTTCCGTCACCGGGGGAGCTGAAGCTTTCTTT.

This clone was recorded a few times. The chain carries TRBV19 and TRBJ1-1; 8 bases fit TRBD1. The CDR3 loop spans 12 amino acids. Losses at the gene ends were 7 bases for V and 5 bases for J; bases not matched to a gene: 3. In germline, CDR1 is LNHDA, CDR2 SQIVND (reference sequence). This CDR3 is CASKQGGTEAFF. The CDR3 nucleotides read TGTGCCAGTAAACAGGGGGGGACTGAAGCTTTCTTT.

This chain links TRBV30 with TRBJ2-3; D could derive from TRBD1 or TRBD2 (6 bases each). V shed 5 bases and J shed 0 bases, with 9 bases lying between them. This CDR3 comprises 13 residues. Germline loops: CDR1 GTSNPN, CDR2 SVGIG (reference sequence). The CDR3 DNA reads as TGTGCCTGGGGGGGGCATAGCACAGATACGCAGTATTTT. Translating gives CAWGGHSTDTQYF.

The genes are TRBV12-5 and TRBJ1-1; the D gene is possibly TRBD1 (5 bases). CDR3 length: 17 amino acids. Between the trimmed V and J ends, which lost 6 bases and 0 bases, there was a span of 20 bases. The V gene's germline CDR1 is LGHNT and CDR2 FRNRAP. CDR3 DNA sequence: TGTGCTAGTGGCCCCCACGACAGTAGTAACATGAACACTGAAGCTTTCTTT. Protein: CASGPHDSSNMNTEAFF.

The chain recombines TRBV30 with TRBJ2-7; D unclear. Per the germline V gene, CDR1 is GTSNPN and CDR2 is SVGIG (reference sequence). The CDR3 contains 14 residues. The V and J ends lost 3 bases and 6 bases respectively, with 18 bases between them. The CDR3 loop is CAWSPGQVLPEQYF. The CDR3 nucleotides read TGTGCCTGGAGCCCCGGGCAGGTCCTGCCCGAGCAGTACTTC.

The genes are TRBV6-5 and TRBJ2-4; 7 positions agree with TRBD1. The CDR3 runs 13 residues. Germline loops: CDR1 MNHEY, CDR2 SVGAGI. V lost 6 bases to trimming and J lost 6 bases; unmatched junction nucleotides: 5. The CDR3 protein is CASRTGDGNIQYF. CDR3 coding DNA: TGTGCCAGCAGAACAGGGGATGGAAACATTCAGTACTTC.

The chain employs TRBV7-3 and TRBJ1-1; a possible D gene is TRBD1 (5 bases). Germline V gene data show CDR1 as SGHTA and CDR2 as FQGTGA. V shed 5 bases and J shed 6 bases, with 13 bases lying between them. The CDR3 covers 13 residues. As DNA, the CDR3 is TGTGCCAGCAGCCCGGCAGGGCTCGCTGAAGCTTTCTTT. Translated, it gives CASSPAGLAEAFF.

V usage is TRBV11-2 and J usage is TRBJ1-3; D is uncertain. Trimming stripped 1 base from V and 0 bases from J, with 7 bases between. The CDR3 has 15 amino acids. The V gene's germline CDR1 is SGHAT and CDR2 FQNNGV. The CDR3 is CASSLGPRSGNTIYF. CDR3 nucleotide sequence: TGTGCCAGCAGCTTAGGCCCTCGCTCTGGAAACACCATATATTTT. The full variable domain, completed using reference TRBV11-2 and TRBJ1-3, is EAGVAQSPRYKIIEKRQSVAFWCNPISGHATLYWYQQILGQGPKLLIQFQNNGVVDDSQLPKDRFSAERLKGVDSTLKIQPAKLEDSAVYLCASSLGPRSGNTIYFGEGSWLTVV.

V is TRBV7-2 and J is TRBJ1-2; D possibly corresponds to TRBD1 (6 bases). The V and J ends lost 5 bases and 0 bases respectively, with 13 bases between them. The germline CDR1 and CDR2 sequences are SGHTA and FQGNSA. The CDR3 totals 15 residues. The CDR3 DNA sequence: TGTGCCAGCAGCCCCCGGGACATCACTAACTATGGCTACACCTTC. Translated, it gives CASSPRDITNYGYTF.

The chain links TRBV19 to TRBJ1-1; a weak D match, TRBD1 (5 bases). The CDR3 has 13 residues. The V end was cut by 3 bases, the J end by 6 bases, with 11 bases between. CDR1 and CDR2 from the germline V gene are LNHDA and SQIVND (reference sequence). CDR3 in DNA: TGTGCCAGTAGTATGGGGCGGGGGGCTGAAGCTTTCTTT. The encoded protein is CASSMGRGAEAFF.

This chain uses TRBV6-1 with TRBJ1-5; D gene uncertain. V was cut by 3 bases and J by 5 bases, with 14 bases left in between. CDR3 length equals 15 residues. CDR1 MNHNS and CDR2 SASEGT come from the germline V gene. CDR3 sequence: CASSETGPIYQPQHF. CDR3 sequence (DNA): TGTGCCAGCAGTGAGACGGGTCCAATCTATCAGCCCCAGCATTTT.

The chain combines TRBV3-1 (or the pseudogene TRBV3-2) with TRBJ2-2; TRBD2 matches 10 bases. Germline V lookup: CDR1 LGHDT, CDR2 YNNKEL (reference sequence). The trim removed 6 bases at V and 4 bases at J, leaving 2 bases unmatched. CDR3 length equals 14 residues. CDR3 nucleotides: TGTGCCAGCAGTCGACTAGCGGGCACCGGGGAGCTGTTTTTT. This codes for CASSRLAGTGELFF.

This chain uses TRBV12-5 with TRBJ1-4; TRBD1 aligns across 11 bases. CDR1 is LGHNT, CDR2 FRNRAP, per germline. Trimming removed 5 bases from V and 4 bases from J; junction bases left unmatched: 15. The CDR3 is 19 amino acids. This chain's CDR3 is CASGGKSPGTGGLNEKLFF. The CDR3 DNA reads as TGTGCTAGTGGTGGAAAATCGCCCGGGACAGGGGGACTTAATGAAAAACTGTTTTTT. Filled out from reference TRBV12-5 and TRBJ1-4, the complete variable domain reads DARVTQTPRHKVTEMGQEVTMRCQPILGHNTVFWYRQTMMQGLELLAYFRNRAPLDDSGMPKDRFSAEMPDATLATLKIQPSEPRDSAVYFCASGGKSPGTGGLNEKLFFGSGTQLSVL.

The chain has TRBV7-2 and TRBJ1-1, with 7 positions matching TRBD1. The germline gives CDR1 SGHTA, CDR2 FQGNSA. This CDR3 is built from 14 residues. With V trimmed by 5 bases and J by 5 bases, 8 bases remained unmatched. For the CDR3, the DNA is TGTGCCAGCAGCCTGGACAGGTGGGTGACTGAAGCTTTCTTT. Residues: CASSLDRWVTEAFF.

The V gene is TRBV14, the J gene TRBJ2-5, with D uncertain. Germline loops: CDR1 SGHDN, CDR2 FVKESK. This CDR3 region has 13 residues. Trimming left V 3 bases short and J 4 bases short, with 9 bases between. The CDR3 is CASSHQSGETQYF. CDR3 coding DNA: TGTGCCAGCAGCCACCAGTCCGGAGAGACCCAGTACTTC.

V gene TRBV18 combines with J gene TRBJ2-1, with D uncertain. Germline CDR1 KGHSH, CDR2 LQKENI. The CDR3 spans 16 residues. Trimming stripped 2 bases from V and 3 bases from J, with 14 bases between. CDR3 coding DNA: TGTGCCAGCTCACCAGGAGACGGTGGGCGCTACAATGAGCAGTTCTTC. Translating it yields CASSPGDGGRYNEQFF.

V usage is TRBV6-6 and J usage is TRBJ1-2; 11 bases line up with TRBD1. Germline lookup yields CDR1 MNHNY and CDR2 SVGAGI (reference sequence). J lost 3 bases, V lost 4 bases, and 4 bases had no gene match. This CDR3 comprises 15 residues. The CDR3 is CASSSLDRGHYGYTF. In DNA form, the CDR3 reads TGTGCCAGCAGTTCCCTGGACAGGGGGCACTATGGCTACACCTTC.

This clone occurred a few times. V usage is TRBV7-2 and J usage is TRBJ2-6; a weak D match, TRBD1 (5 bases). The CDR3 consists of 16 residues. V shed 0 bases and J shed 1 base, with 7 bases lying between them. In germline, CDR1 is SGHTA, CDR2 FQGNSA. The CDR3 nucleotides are TGTGCCAGCAGCTTAGCGCAGGGTTCTGGGGCCAACGTCCTGACTTTC. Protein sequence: CASSLAQGSGANVLTF.

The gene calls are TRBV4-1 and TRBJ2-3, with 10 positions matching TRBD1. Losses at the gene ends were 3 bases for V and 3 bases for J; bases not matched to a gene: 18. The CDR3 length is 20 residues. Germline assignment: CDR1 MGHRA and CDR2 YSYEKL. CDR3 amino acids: CASSQQWPPGQGIGTDTQYF. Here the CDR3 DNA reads TGCGCCAGCAGCCAGCAATGGCCGCCGGGACAGGGGATTGGTACAGATACGCAGTATTTT.

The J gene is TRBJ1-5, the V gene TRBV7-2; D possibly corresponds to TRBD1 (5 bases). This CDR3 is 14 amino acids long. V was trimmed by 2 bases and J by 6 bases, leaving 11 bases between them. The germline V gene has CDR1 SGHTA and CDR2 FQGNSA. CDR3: CASSLNGGVQPQHF. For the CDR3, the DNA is TGTGCCAGCAGCTTAAATGGGGGGGTTCAGCCCCAGCATTTT.

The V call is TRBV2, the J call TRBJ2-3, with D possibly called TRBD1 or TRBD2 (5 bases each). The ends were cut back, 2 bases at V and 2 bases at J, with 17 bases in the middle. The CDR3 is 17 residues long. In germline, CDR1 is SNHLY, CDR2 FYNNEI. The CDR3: CASSEIGAALVTDTQYF. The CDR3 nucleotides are TGTGCCAGCAGTGAAATCGGGGCGGCCCTGGTCACAGATACGCAGTATTTT.

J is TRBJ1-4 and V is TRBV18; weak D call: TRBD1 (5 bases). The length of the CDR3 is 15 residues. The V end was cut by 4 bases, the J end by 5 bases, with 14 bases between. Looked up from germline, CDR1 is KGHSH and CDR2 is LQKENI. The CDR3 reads CASSLLGGGNEKLFF. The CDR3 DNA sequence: TGTGCCAGCTCACTTTTAGGCGGGGGAAATGAAAAACTGTTTTTT.

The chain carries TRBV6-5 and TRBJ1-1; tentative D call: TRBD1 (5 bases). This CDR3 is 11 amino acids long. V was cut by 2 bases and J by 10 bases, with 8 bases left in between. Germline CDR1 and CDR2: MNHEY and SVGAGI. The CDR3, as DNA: TGTGCCAGCAGTTACGGGGGGGGAGCTTTCTTT. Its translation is CASSYGGGAFF.

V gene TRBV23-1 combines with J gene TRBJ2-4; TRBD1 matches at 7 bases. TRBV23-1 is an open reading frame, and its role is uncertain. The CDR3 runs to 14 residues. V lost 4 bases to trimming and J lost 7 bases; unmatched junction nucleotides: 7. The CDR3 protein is CASSRGRGSNIQYF. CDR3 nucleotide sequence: TGCGCCAGCAGTCGGGGCAGGGGGAGTAACATTCAGTACTTC.

CDR3 residues: CASSLRGTLNTEAFF. The DNA of the CDR3 is TGTGCCAGCAGCTTAAGGGGGACATTGAACACTGAAGCTTTCTTT. The chain has TRBV7-2 and TRBJ1-1; the D gene is possibly TRBD1 (6 bases). The CDR3 contains 15 residues. The V end lost 2 bases, the J end lost 0 bases, and 10 bases lay between the germline ends. The germline gives CDR1 SGHTA, CDR2 FQGNSA.

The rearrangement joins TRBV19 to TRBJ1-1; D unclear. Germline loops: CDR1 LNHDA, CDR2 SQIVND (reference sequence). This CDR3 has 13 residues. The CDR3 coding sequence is TGTTCCGCCGCCACTAACATGAACACTGAAGCTTTCTTT. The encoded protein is CSAATNMNTEAFF.

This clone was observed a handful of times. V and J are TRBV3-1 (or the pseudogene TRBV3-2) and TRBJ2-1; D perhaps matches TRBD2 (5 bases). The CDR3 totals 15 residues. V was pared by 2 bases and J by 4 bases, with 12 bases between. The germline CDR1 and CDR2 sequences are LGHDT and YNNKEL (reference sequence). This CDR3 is CASSQTHREYNEQFF. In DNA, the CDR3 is TGTGCCAGCAGCCAAACGCACCGGGAATACAATGAGCAGTTCTTC.

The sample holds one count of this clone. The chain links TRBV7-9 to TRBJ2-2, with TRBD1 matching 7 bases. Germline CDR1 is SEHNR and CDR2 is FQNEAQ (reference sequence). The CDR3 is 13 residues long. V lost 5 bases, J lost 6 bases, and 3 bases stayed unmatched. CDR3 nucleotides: TGTGCCAGCAGCCTGAGGGGGCCCGGGGAGCTGTTTTTT. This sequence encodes CASSLRGPGELFF. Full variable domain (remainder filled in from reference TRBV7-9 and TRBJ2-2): DTGVSQNPRHKITKRGQNVTFRCDPISEHNRLYWYRQTLGQGPEFLTYFQNEAQLEKSRLLSDRFSAERPKGSFSTLEIQRTEQGDSAMYLCASSLRGPGELFFGEGSRLTVL.